This TCR beta chain was recovered during a study of CD4 T cells in relation to SARS-CoV-2 and coronaviruses. Study-level results: Monoreactive clones expanded significantly more to SARS-CoV-2 than crossreactive clones did. In approximately 71% of donors, memory CD4+ clonotypes crossrecognized SARS-CoV-2 and at least one common cold coronavirus spike.

Measured with immunoSEQ multiplex PCR; TCRdb has only the in-frame clones, and not every one. This table has 31,000 or so clones, less than 80% appearing once. Germline loops: CDR1 SEHNR, CDR2 FQNEAQ (reference sequence). CDR3 size: 16 residues. V lost 4 bases, J lost 4 bases, and 10 bases stayed unmatched. This clone has just a few counts. The antigen is unknown. Before the COVID-19 pandemic, during about 2011-2019, CD4+ T cells were taken from unexposed donors. CD4+ T cells were isolated from the cells after around eleven days of culture. PBMCs were plated at around 2.1 million per well in IL-2-containing medium.

Sequenced input: CD4+ T cells from PBMCs, cultured in vitro. The chain joins TRBV7-9 to TRBJ1-2; 9 bases are shared with TRBD1. The sequence was obtained from a human donor in good health. As DNA, the CDR3 is TGTGCCAGCAGCTCCGTTAGACAGGGGGAAGGCTATGGCTACACCTTC. Translation gives CASSSVRQGEGYGYTF.